The present T cell receptor (beta chain) was sequenced within a study of blood T cell repertoires in COVID-19. Study overall: From the United States, Italy and Spain came samples of acute and convalescent COVID-19. T cells, B-cell-depleted T cells, or PBMCs provided the cDNA or gDNA that served as material.

Original methodology: Amplified reference gene primers provided the basis for estimating nucleated cell counts. Profiling relied on immunoSEQ multiplex PCR, and the TCRdb table lists in-frame clones only, not all of them. The D gene and trimming were derived from the DNA, and the V and J assignments and clone size from that table. This sample has under 50,000 clones; around 80% occur once, and the top ten carry around 53%. The source is a man between 65 and 79 years old with acute or convalescent COVID-19. The source material was peripheral blood.

The CDR3 bases are TGTGCCAGCAGTTCTCGACAGGGGAACACTGAAGCTTTCTTT. Its protein product is CASSSRQGNTEAFF. The V call is TRBV2, the J call TRBJ1-1, with 7 positions matching TRBD1. Per germline, CDR1 SNHLY and CDR2 FYNNEI. The V and J ends lost 5 bases and 1 base, in that order; junction bases with no gene match: 4. The CDR3 is 14 residues long.